This TCR beta chain is drawn from a study of blood T cell repertoires in COVID-19 (dated by TCRdb to the early 2020s). At the level of the whole study: The collaborator samples originated in the United States, Italy and Spain and spanned the acute and convalescent phases of COVID-19. The prospective study material was composed of cDNA or gDNA derived from T cells, B-cell-depleted T cells, or PBMCs. Deeply sampled blood TCRbeta repertoires from subjects exposed to, actively infected with, or recovered from COVID-19 were included in the dataset. The repertoires were made available in a free public database intended to serve as a resource for research on the immune response to SARS-CoV-2. The samples were drawn from the first 160 participants of the ongoing ImmuneRACE study and from 950 to 1,500 subjects provided by 6 global collaborators. The sample metadata nearly always contained a de-identified subject ID, COVID-19 status, age in years and sex. Where available, HLA class I and class II types were obtained from metadata supplied by the sample provider rather than from assay-based typing. The paper as a whole reports these results and caveats: The amount of clinical and demographic metadata varied by source and participant and was provided uncurated.

The immunoSEQ Assay, a bias-controlled multiplex PCR, was used to amplify TCRbeta CDR3 regions from genomic DNA. The paper's data handling went like this. Nucleated cell counts per sample were estimated from amplification of reference gene primers within the assay. To quantify the absolute abundance of each unique TCRbeta CDR3 rearrangement, sequence reads were collapsed and filtered. For each sample, productive Simpson clonality was calculated as the square root of Simpson's diversity index over productive rearrangements. The table was pulled from immuneACCESS by TCRdb, which kept in-frame rearrangements only. Such tables lose some clones; where checked, under half of the loss comes from unresolved V genes, and the rest has no known cause. Clonal size and the V and J genes are those of that table, whereas D and trimming came from the DNA. The sample data list some 340,000 clones, and less than 85% of these were observed just once. The biggest ten clones account for 3.5% to 4% of the sample.

The collaborating institutions used their own protocols to collect whole blood in K2EDTA tubes. For TCRbeta analysis, collaborators shipped samples as frozen whole blood, isolated PBMCs, or DNA extracted from either of those sample types. CDR3 length: 13 amino acids, cysteine to phenylalanine. Just the 39-base CDR3 DNA is kept, in frame starting at base 1. A distance of 13 bases separates the germline ends of V and J, which lose 5 bases and 6 bases respectively. As concerns this clone: Its antigen is not yet known. Base qualities are not recorded, but no much larger clone differs from it by a single base.

Material for sequencing was peripheral blood. The chain employs TRBV12-3 or TRBV12-4 and TRBJ1-2; confidence is insufficient to name the D gene. The clonotype comes from a woman aged 18-35 years with acute or convalescent COVID-19. The DNA is as follows: TGTGCCAGCAGTCCCGAATTACACCATGGCTACACCTTC. Its amino acids are CASSPELHHGYTF.